This T cell receptor (beta chain) was obtained from a study of cytomegalovirus exposure and HLA in healthy donors. Broader study findings: Exclusion applied to some V segments, including TRBV6-2 and TRBV6-3, as they were indistinguishable.

This CDR3 has 15 amino acids. Germline CDR1 is SGHTS and CDR2 is YDEGEE. V was trimmed by 3 bases and J by 3 bases, leaving 15 bases between them. The PCR was carried out with 60 Vbeta primers and 13 Jbeta primers. Profiling relied on immunoSEQ multiplex PCR, and the TCRdb table lists in-frame clones only, not all of them. Of some 180,000 clones in the sample, about 82% were seen once. This clone was seen only once. Its cognate antigen is unknown. This chain joins TRBV5-8 and TRBJ1-2, with no clear D. The sample taken for sequencing was PBMCs. This clonotype was obtained from a man younger than 35 in good health and CMV-seronegative. The chain's CDR3 is CASSSGWRVDYGYTF. The CDR3 coding sequence is TGTGCCAGCAGCTCAGGTTGGAGGGTTGACTATGGCTACACCTTC.